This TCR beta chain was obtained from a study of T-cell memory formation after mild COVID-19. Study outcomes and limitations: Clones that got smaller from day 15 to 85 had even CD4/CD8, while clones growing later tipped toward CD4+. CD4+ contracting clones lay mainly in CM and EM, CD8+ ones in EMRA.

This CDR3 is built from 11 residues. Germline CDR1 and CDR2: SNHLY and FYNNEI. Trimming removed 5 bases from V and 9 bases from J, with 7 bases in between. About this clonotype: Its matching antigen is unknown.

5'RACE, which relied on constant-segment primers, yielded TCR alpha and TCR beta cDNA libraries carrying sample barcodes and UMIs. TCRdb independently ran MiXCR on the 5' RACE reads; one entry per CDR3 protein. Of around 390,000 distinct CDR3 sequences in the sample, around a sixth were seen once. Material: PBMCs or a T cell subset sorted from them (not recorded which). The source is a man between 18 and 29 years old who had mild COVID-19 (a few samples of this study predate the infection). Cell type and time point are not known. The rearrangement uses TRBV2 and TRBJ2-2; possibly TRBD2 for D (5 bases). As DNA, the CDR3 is TGTGCCAGCAGTTCTAGCTGGGAGCTGTTTTTT. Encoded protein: CASSSSWELFF.